A few counts support the clone carrying this T cell receptor beta chain. Its specificity is unknown. The source of the sample is a study of blood T cells in healthy people across ages. Study conclusions and caveats: As age increased, TCR beta diversity per million T cells fell in a roughly linear fashion.

Peripheral blood from each donor was collected in a volume of 9.5 to 10 milliliters. V gave up 1 base and J gave up 2 bases; unmatched junction bases: 9. The CDR3 consists of 18 residues. Germline CDR1 LGHDT, CDR2 YNNKEL (reference sequence). Together with a sample-barcoded 5' primer, a J-beta primer mix was included in a second PCR lasting roughly 6 to 12 cycles. TCRdb re-analysed the 5' RACE reads in MiXCR, keeping a single row per CDR3 protein. The sample consists of hundreds of thousands of distinct CDR3 sequences, around 21% of them appearing once. The sequencing sample was made of blood. V usage is TRBV3-1 and J usage is TRBJ2-3; 10 bases line up with TRBD2. This sequence originates from a man between 70 and 80 years old in good health. This CDR3 reads CASSQVHSLAGVTDTQYF. Written as DNA, the CDR3 is TGTGCCAGCAGCCAAGTACATTCTCTAGCGGGAGTCACAGATACGCAGTATTTT.